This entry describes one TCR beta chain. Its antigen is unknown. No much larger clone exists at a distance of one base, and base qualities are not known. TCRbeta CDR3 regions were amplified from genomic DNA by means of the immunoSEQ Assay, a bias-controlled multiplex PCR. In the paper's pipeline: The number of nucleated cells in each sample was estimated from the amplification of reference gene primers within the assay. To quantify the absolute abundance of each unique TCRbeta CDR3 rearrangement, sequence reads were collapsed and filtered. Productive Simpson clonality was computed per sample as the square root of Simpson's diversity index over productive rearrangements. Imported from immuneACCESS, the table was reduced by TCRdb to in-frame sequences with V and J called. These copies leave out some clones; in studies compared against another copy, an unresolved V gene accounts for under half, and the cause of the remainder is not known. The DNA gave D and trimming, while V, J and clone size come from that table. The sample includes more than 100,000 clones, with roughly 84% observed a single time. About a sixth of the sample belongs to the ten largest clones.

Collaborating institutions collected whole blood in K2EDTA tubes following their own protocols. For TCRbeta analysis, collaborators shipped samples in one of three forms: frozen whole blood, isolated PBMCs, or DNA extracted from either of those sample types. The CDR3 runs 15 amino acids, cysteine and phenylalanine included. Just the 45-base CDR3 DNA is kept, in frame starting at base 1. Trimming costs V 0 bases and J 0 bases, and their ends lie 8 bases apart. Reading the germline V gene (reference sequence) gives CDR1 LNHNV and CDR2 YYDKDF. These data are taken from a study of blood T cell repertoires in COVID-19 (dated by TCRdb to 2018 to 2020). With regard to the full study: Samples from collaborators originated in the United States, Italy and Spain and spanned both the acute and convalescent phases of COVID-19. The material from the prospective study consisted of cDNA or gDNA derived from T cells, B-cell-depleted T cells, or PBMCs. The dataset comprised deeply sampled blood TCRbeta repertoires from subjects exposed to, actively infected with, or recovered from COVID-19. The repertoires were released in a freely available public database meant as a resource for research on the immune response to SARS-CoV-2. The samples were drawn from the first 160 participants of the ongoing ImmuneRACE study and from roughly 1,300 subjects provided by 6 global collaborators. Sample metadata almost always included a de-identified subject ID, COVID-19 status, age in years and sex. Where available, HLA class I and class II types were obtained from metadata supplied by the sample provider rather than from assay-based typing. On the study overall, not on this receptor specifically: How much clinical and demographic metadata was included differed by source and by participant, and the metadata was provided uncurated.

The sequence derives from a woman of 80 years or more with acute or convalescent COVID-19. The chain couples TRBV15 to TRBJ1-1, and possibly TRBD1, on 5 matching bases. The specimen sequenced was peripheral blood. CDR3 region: CATSRDWGLNTEAFF. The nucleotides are TGTGCCACCAGCAGAGATTGGGGCTTGAACACTGAAGCTTTCTTT.